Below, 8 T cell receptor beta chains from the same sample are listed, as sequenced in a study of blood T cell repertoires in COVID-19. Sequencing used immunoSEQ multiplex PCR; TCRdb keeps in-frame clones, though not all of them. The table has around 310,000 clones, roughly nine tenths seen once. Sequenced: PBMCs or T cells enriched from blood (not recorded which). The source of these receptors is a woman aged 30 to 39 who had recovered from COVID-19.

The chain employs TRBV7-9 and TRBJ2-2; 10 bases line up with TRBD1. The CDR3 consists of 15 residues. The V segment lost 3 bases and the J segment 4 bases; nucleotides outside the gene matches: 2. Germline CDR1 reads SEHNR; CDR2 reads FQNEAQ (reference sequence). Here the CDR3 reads CASSFRTGGTGELFF. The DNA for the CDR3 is TGTGCCAGCAGCTTTAGGACAGGGGGCACCGGGGAGCTGTTTTTT.

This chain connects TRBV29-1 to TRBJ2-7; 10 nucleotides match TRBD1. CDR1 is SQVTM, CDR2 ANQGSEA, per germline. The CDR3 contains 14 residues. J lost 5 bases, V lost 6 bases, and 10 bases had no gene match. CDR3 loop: CSVFPGQGSDEQYF. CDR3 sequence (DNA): TGCAGCGTCTTCCCGGGACAGGGGAGCGACGAGCAGTACTTC.

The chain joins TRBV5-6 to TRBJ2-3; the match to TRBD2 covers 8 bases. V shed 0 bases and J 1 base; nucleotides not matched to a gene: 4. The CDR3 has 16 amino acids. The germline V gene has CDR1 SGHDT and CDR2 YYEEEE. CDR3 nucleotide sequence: TGTGCCAGCAGCTTGGCTATAGCGGGACGCACAGATACGCAGTATTTT. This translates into CASSLAIAGRTDTQYF.

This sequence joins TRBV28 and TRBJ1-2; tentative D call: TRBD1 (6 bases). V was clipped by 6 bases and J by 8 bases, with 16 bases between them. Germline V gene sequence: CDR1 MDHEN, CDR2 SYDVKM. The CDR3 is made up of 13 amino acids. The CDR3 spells CASRSGGGRGYTF. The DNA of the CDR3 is TGTGCCAGCAGATCGGGGGGCGGACGAGGCTACACCTTC.

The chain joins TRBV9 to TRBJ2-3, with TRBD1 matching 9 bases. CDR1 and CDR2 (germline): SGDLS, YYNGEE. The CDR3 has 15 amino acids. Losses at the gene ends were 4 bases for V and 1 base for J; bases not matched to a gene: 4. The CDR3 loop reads CASSTRTGGTDTQYF. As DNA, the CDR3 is TGTGCCAGCAGCACCCGGACAGGGGGCACAGATACGCAGTATTTT.

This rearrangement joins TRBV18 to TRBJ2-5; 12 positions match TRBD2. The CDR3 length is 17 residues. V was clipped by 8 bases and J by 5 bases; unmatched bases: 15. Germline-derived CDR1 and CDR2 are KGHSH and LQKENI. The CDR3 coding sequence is TGTGCCAGCCTAACATCGAGGACTAGCGGGATGGGGGAGACCCAGTACTTC. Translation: CASLTSRTSGMGETQYF.

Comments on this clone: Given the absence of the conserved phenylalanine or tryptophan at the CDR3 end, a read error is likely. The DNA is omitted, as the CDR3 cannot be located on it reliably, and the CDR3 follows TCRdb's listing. The CDR3 here is CASSSGHFL. The chain recombines TRBV21-1 with TRBJ2-7; the tabulated D call, TRBD1, remains unverified against the DNA. TRBV21-1 is deemed a pseudogene. A total of 9 residues make up the CDR3, ends included.

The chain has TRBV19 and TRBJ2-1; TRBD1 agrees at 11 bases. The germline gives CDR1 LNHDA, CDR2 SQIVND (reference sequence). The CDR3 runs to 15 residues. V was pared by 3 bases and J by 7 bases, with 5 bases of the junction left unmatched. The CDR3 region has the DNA TGTGCCAGTAGTATGGGACAGGGGGTGCGTAATGAGCAGTTCTTC. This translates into CASSMGQGVRNEQFF.